Listed below are T cell receptor beta chains from one sample, sequenced in a study of T cells expressing NK-cell markers. TCRdb reprocessed the 5' RACE reads and reports one entry per CDR3 protein, with no DNA. The sample holds some 390,000 distinct CDR3 sequences. The sample comprised blood T cells: a sorted CD56 or NKG2C T cell subset, CD4+ or CD8+ T cells, or bulk PBMC T cells (not recorded which). These receptor sequences come from a woman in her forties or fifties in good health. The CDR3 runs from the conserved cysteine through the conserved F or W. Each record gives: J gene, V gene, CDR3 protein.

J gene: TRBJ2-7; V gene: TRBV5-1; CDR3 protein: CASSPPWTSGGFHEQYF
J gene: TRBJ1-2; V gene: TRBV20-1; CDR3 protein: CSARSTTYYGYTF
J gene: TRBJ2-3; V gene: TRBV7-9; CDR3 protein: CASSRQREGEDTQYF
J gene: TRBJ2-1; V gene: TRBV7-8; CDR3 protein: CASREGLAGGKLYNEQFF
J gene: TRBJ2-3; V gene: TRBV5-1; CDR3 protein: CASTTGGTDTQYF
J gene: TRBJ2-3; V gene: TRBV28; CDR3 protein: CASNKDPTDTQYF
J gene: TRBJ2-2; V gene: TRBV20-1; CDR3 protein: CSATEGLRGPNTGELFF
J gene: TRBJ2-1; V gene: TRBV7-9; CDR3 protein: CATRLVTEQFF
J gene: TRBJ2-1; V gene: TRBV20-1; CDR3 protein: CSASSGLAGGISSYNEQFF
J gene: TRBJ2-1; V gene: TRBV4-2; CDR3 protein: CASGIAGGRGSYNEQFF
J gene: TRBJ2-7; V gene: TRBV20-1; CDR3 protein: CSVNQWGRTSGIYEQYF
J gene: TRBJ2-4; V gene: TRBV5-8; CDR3 protein: CASSGYRAPQKYF
J gene: TRBJ2-1; V gene: TRBV20-1; CDR3 protein: CSARRGRGGIRVNEQFF
J gene: TRBJ2-5; V gene: TRBV5-1; CDR3 protein: CASSPLERLKETQYF
J gene: TRBJ2-3; V gene: TRBV7-2; CDR3 protein: CASSPLAGGLADTQYF
J gene: TRBJ2-2; V gene: TRBV5-1; CDR3 protein: CASSFNGGTTGELFF
J gene: TRBJ2-1; V gene: TRBV12-3/TRBV12-4; CDR3 protein: CASRNDRGGNEQFF
J gene: TRBJ2-7; V gene: TRBV2; CDR3 protein: CASSWGLESGEQYF
J gene: TRBJ1-1; V gene: TRBV20-1; CDR3 protein: CSSRGPTNTEAFF
J gene: TRBJ2-1; V gene: TRBV11-2; CDR3 protein: CASSLSGKEDEQFF
J gene: TRBJ2-2; V gene: TRBV5-1; CDR3 protein: CASSSTSGSKTGELFF
J gene: TRBJ2-1; V gene: TRBV5-1; CDR3 protein: CASSSGLLSYNEQFF
J gene: TRBJ1-2; V gene: TRBV5-1; CDR3 protein: CASRPGLVREDYTF
J gene: TRBJ2-3; V gene: TRBV5-1; CDR3 protein: CASSLTGYESDTQYF
J gene: TRBJ1-1; V gene: TRBV12-3/TRBV12-4; CDR3 protein: CASSFHISTEAFF